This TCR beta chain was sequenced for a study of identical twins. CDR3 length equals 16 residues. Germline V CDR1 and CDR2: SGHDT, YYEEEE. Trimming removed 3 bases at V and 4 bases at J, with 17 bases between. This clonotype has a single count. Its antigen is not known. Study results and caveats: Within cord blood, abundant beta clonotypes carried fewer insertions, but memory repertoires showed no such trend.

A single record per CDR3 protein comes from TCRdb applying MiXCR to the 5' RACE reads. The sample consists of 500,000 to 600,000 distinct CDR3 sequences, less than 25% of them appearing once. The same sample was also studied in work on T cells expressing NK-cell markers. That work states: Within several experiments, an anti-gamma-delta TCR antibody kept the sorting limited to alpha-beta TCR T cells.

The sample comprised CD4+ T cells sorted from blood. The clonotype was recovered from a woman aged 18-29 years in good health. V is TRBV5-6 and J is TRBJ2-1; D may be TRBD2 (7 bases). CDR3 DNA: TGTGCCAGCAGCTCCGGACAGCGGGGTAGGTACAATGAGCAGTTCTTC. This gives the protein CASSSGQRGRYNEQFF.